Listed below are T cell receptor beta chains from one sample, sequenced in a study of cytotoxic CD8 clonotypes in ibrutinib-treated CLL. Generated by immunoSEQ multiplex PCR, the TCRdb table keeps only in-frame clones and is missing some. The table records more than 150,000 clones, around 70% of them present only once. Here the sequenced sample was PBMCs, taken after 24 months of ibrutinib treatment. The receptor source for this set is a human donor with chronic lymphocytic leukemia. Both conserved end residues are part of each CDR3. Some rows have no size entry. The others give once, few or many, or a class for an expanded clone.

>NA|TRBV20-1|TRBJ1-4
CSAPFGEKLFF
>NA|TRBV19|TRBJ2-1
CASGSEEQFF
>NA|TRBV6-1|TRBJ2-2
CASSDTGSGELFF
>NA|TRBV9|TRBJ2-1
CASSPRQGYNEQFF
>NA|TRBV10-3|TRBJ2-3
CAISVAGVDTQYF
>NA|TRBV10-1|TRBJ2-7
CASSSSYEQYF
>NA|TRBV5-6|TRBJ1-1
CASSWLRFRGANTEAFF
>NA|TRBV7-9|TRBJ2-1
CASSLEASVDEQFF
>NA|TRBV4-3|TRBJ1-5
CASSQDSGLYQPQHF
>few|TRBV4-1|TRBJ2-7
CASSQLGTSSYEQYF
>NA|TRBV4-3|TRBJ2-7
CASSQGPTYEQYF
>NA|TRBV15|TRBJ1-5
CATGLGMRNQPQHF
>NA|TRBV4-1|TRBJ2-3
CASSNPPRGSFRDTQYF
>NA|TRBV5-4|TRBJ1-1
CASSHPGFTEAFF
>NA|TRBV2|TRBJ2-1
CASERAGVHEQFF
>once|TRBV30|TRBJ2-7
CAWTRDSISYEQYF
>NA|TRBV5-1|TRBJ1-2
CASSLVQGGDYGYTF
>few|TRBV12-5|TRBJ1-1
CASGLMTGPTEAFF
>few|TRBV7-8|TRBJ2-1
CASSNSGRAYNEQFF
>NA|TRBV7-2|TRBJ2-7
CASSYRGDEQYF
>once|TRBV5-1|TRBJ2-7
CASSLGGQGAYEQYF
>NA|TRBV5-6|TRBJ2-7
CASSPLPLDRVPYEQYF
>NA|TRBV23-1|TRBJ1-2
CASSQSSGANYGYTF
>NA|TRBV6-5|TRBJ2-1
CASASGGGSYNEQFF
>NA|TRBV21-1|TRBJ2-1
CASSKVAGADYNEQFF
>few|TRBV18|TRBJ2-2
CASTQRQGPGELFF
>NA|TRBV11-2|TRBJ2-7
CASSGDFGSYEQYF
>NA|TRBV9|TRBJ2-3
CASRGWKPTDTQYF
>few|TRBV19|TRBJ1-5
CASRNRQGTDQPQHF
>few|TRBV15|TRBJ1-5
CATSSSMRDQPQHF
>once|TRBV2|TRBJ2-4
CASRVGPYENIQYF
>NA|TRBV4-1|TRBJ2-3
CASSQDPTGGRYF
>NA|TRBV9|TRBJ2-5
CASSVRGQSLQETQYF
>NA|TRBV6-5|TRBJ1-5
CASAPDRRYQPQHF
>once|TRBV18|TRBJ2-1
CASSPILSNEQFF
>NA|TRBV7-8|TRBJ2-7
CASSMGLAGGDPYEQYF
>NA|TRBV30|TRBJ1-2
CAWSPGGNYGYTF
>once|TRBV18|TRBJ1-4
CASSLNFRGTTNEKLFF
>few|TRBV4-2|TRBJ1-1
CASRSTPLNTEAFF
>NA|TRBV10-3|TRBJ2-6
CAISGGTLTSGANVLTF
>NA|TRBV25-1|TRBJ2-1
CASSKQTGDNYNEQFF
>NA|TRBV6-6|TRBJ2-2
CASRSDRAGSGELFF
>NA|TRBV5-6|TRBJ2-7
CASSLDFGTGVNEQYF
>NA|TRBV7-6|TRBJ1-1
CASSLGQGYVAEAFF
>once|TRBV13|TRBJ2-2
CASSFWDTGELFF
>NA|TRBV15|TRBJ2-5
CATSRPGQIQETQYF
>NA|TRBV19|TRBJ2-7
CASSRGSLRLPYEQYF
>NA|TRBV30|TRBJ2-1
CAWSVRGTDEQFF
>NA|TRBV25-1|TRBJ2-3
CASSAGLAGVVDTQYF
>NA|TRBV7-3|TRBJ2-3
CASSFRGITDTQYF
>NA|TRBV4-1|TRBJ1-1
CATAEGRIRNTEAFF
>NA|TRBV2|TRBJ2-5
CASTRGDRGKGETQYF
>once|TRBV28|TRBJ2-7
CASSLLQIFYEQYF
>NA|TRBV5-4|TRBJ2-3
CASSWDFDTDTQYF
>NA|TRBV29-1|TRBJ1-1
CSAKGGYNTEAFF
>NA|TRBV18|TRBJ2-7
CASSPGAGVQYEQYF
>NA|TRBV27|TRBJ2-7
CASSTGQGAVEQYF